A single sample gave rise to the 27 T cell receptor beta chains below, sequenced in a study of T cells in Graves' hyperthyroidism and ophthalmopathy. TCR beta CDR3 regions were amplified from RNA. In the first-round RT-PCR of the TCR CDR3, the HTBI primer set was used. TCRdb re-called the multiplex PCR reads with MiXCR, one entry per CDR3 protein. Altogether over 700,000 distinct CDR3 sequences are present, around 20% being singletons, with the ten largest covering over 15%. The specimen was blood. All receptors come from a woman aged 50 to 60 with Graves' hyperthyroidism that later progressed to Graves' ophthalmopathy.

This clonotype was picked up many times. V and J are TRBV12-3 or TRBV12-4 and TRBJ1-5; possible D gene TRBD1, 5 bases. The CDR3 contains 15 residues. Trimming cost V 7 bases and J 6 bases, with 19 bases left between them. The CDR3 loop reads CASTPGQARGQPQHF. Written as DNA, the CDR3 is TGTGCCAGCACCCCCGGGCAGGCGAGGGGTCAGCCCCAGCATTTT.

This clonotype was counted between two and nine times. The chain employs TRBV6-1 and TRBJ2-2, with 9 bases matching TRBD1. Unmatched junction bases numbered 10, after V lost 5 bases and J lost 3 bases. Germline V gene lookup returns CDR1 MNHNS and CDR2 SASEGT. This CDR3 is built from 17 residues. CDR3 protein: CASSSSGTGIDTGELFF. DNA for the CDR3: TGTGCCAGCAGTTCGTCCGGGACAGGGATCGACACCGGGGAGCTGTTTTTT.

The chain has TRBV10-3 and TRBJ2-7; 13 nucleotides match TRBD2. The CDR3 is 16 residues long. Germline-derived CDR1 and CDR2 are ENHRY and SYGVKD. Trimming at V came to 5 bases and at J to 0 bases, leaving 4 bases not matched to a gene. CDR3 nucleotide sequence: TGTGCCATCAGTCTGGGACTAGCGGGGAGCTCCTACGAGCAGTACTTC. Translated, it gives CAISLGLAGSSYEQYF.

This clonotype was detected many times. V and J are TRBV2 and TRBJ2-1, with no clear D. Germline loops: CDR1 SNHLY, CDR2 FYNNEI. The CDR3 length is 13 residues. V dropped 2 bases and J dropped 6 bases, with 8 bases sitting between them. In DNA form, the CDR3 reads TGTGCCAGCAGTGAAAGTGTAATCAATGAGCAGTTCTTC. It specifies CASSESVINEQFF.

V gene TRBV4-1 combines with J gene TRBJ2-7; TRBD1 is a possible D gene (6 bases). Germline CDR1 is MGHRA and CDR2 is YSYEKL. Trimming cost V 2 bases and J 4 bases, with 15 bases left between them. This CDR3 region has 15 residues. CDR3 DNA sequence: TGCGCCAGCAGCCAAAGGACTGGGGACACATACGAGCAGTACTTC. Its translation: CASSQRTGDTYEQYF.

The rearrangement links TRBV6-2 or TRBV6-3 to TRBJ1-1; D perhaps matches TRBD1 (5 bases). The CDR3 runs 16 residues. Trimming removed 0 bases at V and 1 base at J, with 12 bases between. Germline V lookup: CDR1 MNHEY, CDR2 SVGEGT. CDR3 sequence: CASSYSGGIGNTEAFF. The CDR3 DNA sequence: TGTGCCAGCAGTTACTCTGGGGGAATCGGGAACACTGAAGCTTTCTTT.

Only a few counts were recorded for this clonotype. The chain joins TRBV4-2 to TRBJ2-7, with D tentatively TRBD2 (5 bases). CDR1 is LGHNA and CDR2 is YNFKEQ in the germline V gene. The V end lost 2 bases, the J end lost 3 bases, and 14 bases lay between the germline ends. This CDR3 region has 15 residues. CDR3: CASSQISSYLYEQYF. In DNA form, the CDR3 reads TGTGCCAGCAGCCAAATATCTAGCTACCTCTACGAGCAGTACTTC.

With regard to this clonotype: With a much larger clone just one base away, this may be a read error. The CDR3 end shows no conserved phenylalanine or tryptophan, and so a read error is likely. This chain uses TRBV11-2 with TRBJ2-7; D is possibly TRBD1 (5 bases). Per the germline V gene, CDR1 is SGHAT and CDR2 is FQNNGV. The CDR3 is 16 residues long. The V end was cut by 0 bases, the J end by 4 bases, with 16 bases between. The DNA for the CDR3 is TGTGCCAGCAGCTTAGAGTTCTGGGGCTCTAGGTACGAGCAGTACCTC. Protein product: CASSLEFWGSRYEQYL.

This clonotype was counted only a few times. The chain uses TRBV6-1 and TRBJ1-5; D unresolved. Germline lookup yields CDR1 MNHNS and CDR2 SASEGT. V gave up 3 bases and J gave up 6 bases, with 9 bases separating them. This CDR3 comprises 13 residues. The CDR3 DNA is TGTGCCAGCAGTGAGTCGATAATTCAGCCCCAGCATTTT. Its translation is CASSESIIQPQHF.

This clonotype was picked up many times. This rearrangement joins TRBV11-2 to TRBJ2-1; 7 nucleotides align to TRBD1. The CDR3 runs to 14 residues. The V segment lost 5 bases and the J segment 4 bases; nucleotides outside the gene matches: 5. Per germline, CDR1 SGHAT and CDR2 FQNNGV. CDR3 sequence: CASSPKGAYNEQFF. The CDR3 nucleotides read TGTGCCAGCAGCCCGAAGGGGGCTTACAATGAGCAGTTCTTC.

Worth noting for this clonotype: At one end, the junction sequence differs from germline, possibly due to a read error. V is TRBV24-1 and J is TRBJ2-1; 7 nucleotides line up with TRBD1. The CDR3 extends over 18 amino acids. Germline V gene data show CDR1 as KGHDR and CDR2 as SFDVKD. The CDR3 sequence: CATRDLGTGVSSYNEQFF. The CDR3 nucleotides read TGTGCCACCAGGGATTTGGGTACAGGGGTTAGCTCCTACAATGAGCAGTTCTTC.

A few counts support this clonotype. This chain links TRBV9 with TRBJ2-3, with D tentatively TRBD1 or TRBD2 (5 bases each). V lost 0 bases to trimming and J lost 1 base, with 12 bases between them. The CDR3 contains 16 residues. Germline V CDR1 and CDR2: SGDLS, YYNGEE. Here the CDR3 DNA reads TGTGCCAGCAGCGTAGGAGCGGTCAGGGGCACAGATACGCAGTATTTT. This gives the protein CASSVGAVRGTDTQYF. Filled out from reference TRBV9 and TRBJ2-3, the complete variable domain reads DSGVTQTPKHLITATGQRVTLRCSPRSGDLSVYWYQQSLDQGLQFLIQYYNGEERAKGNILERFSAQQFPDLHSELNLSSLELGDSALYFCASSVGAVRGTDTQYFGPGTRLTVL.

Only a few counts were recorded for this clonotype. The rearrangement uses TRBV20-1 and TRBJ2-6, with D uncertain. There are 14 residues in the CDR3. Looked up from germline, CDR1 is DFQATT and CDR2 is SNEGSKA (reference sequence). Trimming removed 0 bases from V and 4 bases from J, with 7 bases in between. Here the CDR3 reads CSARERTGANVLTF. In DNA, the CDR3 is TGCAGTGCTAGAGAGAGAACCGGGGCCAACGTCCTGACTTTC.

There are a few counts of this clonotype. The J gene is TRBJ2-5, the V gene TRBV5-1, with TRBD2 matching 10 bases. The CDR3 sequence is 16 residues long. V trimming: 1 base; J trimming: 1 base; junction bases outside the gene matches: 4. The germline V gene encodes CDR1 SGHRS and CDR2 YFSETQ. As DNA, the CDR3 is TGCGCCAGCAGCTTGACAGGACTAGCGGCCCAAGAGACCCAGTACTTC. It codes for CASSLTGLAAQETQYF.

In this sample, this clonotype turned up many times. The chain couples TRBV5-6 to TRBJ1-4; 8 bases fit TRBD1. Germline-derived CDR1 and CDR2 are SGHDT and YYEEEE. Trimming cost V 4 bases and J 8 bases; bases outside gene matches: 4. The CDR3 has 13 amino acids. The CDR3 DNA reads TGTGCCAGCAGCCTGGGACAGGACGAAAAACTGTTTTTT. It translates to CASSLGQDEKLFF.

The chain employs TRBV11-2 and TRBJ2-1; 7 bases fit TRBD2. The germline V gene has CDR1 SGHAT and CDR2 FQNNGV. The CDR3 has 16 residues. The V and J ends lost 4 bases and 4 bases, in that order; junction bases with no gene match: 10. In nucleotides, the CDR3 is TGTGCCAGCAGCTCGGACGGGGCGGGGGTTTACAATGAGCAGTTCTTC. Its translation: CASSSDGAGVYNEQFF.

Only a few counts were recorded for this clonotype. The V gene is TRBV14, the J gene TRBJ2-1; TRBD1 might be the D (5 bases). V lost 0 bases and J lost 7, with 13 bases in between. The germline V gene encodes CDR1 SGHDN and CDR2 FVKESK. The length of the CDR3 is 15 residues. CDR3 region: CASSQEGHRWNEQFF. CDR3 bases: TGTGCCAGCAGCCAAGAGGGCCACAGGTGGAATGAGCAGTTCTTC.

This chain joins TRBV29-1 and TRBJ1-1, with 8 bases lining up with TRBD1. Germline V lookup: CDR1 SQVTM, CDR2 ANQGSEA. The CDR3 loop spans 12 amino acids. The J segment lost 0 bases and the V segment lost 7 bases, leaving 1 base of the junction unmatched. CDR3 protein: CSGQGLNTEAFF. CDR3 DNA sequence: TGCAGCGGACAGGGGTTGAACACTGAAGCTTTCTTT. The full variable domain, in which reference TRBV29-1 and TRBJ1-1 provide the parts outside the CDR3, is SAVISQKPSRDICQRGTSLTIQCQVDSQVTMMFWYRQQPGQSLTLIATANQGSEATYESGFVIDKFPISRPNLTFSTLTVSNMSPEDSSIYLCSGQGLNTEAFFGQGTRLTVV.

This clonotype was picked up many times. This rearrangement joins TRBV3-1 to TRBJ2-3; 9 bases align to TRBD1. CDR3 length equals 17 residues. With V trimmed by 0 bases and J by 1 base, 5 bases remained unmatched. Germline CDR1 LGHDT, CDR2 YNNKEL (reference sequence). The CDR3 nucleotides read TGTGCCAGCAGCCAAGATCGACGGGACAGGGGCACAGATACGCAGTATTTT. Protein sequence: CASSQDRRDRGTDTQYF.

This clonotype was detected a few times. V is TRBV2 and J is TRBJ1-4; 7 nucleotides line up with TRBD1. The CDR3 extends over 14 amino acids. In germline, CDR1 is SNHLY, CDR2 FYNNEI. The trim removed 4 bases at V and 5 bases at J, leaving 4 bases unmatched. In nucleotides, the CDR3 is TGTGCCAGCAGTGGGGCAGGGGGGAATGAAAAACTGTTTTTT. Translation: CASSGAGGNEKLFF. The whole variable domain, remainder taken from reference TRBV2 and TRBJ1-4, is EPEVTQTPSHQVTQMGQEVILRCVPISNHLYFYWYRQILGQKVEFLVSFYNNEISEKSEIFDDQFSVERPDGSNFTLKIRSTKLEDSAMYFCASSGAGGNEKLFFGSGTQLSVL.

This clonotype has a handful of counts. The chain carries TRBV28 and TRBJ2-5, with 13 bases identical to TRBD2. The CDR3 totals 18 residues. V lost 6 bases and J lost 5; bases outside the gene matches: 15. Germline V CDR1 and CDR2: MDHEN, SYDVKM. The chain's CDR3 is CASSQVWTSGGLGETQYF. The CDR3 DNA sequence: TGTGCCAGCAGCCAAGTGTGGACTAGCGGGGGACTAGGGGAGACCCAGTACTTC.

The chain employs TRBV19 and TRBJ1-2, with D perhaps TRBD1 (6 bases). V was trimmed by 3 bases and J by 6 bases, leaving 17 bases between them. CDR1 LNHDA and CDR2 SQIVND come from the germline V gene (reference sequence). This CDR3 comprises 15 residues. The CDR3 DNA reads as TGTGCCAGTAGTATCGCCCCCAGGGGCCGGAATGGCTACACCTTC. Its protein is CASSIAPRGRNGYTF. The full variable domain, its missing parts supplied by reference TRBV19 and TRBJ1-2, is DGGITQSPKYLFRKEGQNVTLSCEQNLNHDAMYWYRQDPGQGLRLIYYSQIVNDFQKGDIAEGYSVSREKKESFPLTVTSAQKNPTAFYLCASSIAPRGRNGYTFGSGTRLTVV.

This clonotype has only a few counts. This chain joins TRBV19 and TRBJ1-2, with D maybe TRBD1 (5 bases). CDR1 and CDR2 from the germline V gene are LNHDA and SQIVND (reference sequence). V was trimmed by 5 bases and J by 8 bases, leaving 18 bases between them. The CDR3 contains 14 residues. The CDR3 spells CASSLRQRRIGYTF. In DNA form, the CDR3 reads TGTGCCAGTAGTCTCAGACAGAGGCGAATCGGCTACACCTTC. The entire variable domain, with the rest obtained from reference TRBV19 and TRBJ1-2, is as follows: DGGITQSPKYLFRKEGQNVTLSCEQNLNHDAMYWYRQDPGQGLRLIYYSQIVNDFQKGDIAEGYSVSREKKESFPLTVTSAQKNPTAFYLCASSLRQRRIGYTFGSGTRLTVV.

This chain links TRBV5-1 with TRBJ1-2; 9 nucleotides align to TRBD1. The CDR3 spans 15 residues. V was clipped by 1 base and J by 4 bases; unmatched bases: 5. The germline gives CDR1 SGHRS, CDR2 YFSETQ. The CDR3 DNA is TGCGCCAGCAGCTTGAGCCTACAGGGGGCCTATGGCTACACCTTC. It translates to CASSLSLQGAYGYTF.

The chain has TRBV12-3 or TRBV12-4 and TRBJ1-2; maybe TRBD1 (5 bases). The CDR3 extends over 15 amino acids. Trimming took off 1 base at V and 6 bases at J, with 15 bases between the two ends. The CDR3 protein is CASSLGAGITNGYTF. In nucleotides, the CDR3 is TGTGCCAGCAGTTTAGGCGCAGGGATCACTAATGGCTACACCTTC.

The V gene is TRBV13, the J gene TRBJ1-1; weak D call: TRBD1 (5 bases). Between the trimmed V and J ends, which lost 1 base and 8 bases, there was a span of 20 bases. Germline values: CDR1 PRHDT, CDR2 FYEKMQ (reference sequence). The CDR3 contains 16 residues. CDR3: CASSLVRWGVPYEAFF. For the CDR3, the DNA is TGTGCCAGCAGCTTAGTGAGATGGGGGGTACCGTACGAAGCTTTCTTT.

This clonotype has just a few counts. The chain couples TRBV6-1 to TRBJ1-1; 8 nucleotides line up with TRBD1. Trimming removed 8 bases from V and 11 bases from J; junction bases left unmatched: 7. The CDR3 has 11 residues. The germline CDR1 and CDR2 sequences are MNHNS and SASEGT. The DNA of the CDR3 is TGTGCCAGCGGGACAGGCCTTGAGGCTTTCTTT. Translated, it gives CASGTGLEAFF.